This T cell receptor beta chain is from a study of a mutant IDH1 vaccine in newly diagnosed glioma. Study background: Most patients had received both radiotherapy and temozolomide, the prior options being radiotherapy, temozolomide, or both.

Time point defined: week 23, last vaccination. Doses of 300 ug of mutant IDH1 20-mer peptide were given with topical imiquimod. Donors had new IDH1-mutant astrocytomas of WHO grade 3 or 4 (ATRX-lost). Study observations and caveats: Apparently, pseudoprogression bore no relation to changes among the top peripheral T cell clonotypes.

Concerning this clone itself: As yet, its antigen is unknown.

Germline-derived CDR1 and CDR2 are SGHAT and FQDESV (reference sequence). This CDR3 is 13 amino acids long. The ends were cut back, 5 bases at V and 2 bases at J, with 10 bases in the middle. Sequenced by immunoSEQ multiplex PCR; TCRdb stores in-frame clones only, minus some. This sample has some 33,000 clones, with roughly 90% found just once. The sequencing used PBMCs, collected from a glioma patient whose treatment included an IDH1 peptide vaccine. This TCR was sampled from a middle-aged man with glioma. The chain combines TRBV11-1 with TRBJ2-7; no firm D call. CDR3 region: CASSPRLAYEQYF. CDR3 DNA sequence: TGTGCCAGCAGCCCGCGTCTGGCCTACGAGCAGTACTTC.